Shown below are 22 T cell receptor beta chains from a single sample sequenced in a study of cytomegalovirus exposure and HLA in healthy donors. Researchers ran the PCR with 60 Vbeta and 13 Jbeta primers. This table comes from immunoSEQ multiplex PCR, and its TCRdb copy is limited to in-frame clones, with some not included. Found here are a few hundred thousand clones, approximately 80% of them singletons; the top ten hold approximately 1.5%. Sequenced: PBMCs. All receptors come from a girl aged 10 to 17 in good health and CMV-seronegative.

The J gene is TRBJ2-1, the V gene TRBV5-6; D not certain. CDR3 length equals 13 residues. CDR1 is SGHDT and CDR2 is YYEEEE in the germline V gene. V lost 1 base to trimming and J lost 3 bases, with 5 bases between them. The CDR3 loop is CASSLISYNEQFF. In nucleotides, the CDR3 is TGTGCCAGCAGCTTGATTAGCTACAATGAGCAGTTCTTC. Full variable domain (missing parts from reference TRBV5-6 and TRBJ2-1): DAGVTQSPTHLIKTRGQQVTLRCSPKSGHDTVSWYQQALGQGPQFIFQYYEEEERQRGNFPDRFSGHQFPNYSSELNVNALLLGDSALYLCASSLISYNEQFFGPGTRLTVL.

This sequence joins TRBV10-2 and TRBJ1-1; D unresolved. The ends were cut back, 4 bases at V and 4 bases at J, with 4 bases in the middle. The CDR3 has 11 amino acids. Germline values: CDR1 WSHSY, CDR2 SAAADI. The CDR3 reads CASSAGTEAFF. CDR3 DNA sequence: TGCGCCAGCAGTGCCGGCACTGAAGCTTTCTTT.

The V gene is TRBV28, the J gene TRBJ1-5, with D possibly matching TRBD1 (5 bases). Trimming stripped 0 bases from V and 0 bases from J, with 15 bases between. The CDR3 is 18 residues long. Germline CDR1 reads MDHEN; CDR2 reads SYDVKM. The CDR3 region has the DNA TGTGCCAGCAGTTTATGGGGTCGGGGGGACTATAGCAATCAGCCCCAGCATTTT. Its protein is CASSLWGRGDYSNQPQHF.

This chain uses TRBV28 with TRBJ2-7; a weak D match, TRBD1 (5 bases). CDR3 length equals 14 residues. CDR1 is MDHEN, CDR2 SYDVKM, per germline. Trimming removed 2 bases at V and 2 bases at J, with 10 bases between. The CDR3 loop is CASSLGRAPYEQYF. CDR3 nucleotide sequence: TGTGCCAGCAGTTTAGGCAGGGCCCCCTACGAGCAGTACTTC.

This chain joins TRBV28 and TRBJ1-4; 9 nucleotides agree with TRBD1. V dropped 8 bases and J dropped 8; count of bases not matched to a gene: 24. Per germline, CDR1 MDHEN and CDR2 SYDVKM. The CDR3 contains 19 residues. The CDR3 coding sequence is TGTGCCAGCCTAAATGCGAGACAGGGGGTGTTAGGAGTACAGGAAAAACTGTTTTTT. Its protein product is CASLNARQGVLGVQEKLFF.

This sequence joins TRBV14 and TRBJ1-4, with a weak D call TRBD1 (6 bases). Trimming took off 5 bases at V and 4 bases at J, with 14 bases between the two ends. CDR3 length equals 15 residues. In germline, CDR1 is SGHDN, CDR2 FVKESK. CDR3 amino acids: CASSSQGSLNEKLFF. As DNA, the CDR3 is TGTGCCAGCAGCTCCCAGGGGAGCCTTAATGAAAAACTGTTTTTT.

The CDR3 region has the DNA TGTGCCAGCAGCCCTAGCGGGGGGGCCACGGAGACCCAGTACTTC. Protein sequence: CASSPSGGATETQYF. The chain is built from TRBV27 and TRBJ2-5, with 12 bases matching TRBD2. V trimming: 6 bases; J trimming: 5 bases; junction bases outside the gene matches: 7. CDR3 length: 15 amino acids. The V gene's germline CDR1 is MNHEY and CDR2 SMNVEV (reference sequence).

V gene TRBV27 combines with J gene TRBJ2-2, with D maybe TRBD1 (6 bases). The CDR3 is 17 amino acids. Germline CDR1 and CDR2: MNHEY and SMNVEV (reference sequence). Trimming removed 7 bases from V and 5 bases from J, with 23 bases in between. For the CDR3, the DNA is TGTGCCAGCACGTCACTTTACAGGGAGAGTAGAACCGGGGAGCTGTTTTTT. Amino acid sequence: CASTSLYRESRTGELFF.

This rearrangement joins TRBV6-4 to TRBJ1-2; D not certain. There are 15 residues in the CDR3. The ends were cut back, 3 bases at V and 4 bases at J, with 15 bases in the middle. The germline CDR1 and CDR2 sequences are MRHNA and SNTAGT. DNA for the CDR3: TGTGCCAGCAGTGATGGAGATCCTGGAATCTATGGCTACACCTTC. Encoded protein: CASSDGDPGIYGYTF.

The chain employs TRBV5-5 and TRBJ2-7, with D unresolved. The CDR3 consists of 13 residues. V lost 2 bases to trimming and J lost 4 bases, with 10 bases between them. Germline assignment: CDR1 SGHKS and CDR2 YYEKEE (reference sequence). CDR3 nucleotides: TGTGCCAGCAGCTTAAGGCTAGAATACGAGCAGTACTTC. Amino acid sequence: CASSLRLEYEQYF.

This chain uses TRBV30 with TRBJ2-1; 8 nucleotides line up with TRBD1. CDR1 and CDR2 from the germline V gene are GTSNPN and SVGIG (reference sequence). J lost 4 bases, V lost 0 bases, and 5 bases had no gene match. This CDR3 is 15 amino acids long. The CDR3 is CAWSVGTGPYNEQFF. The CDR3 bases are TGTGCCTGGAGTGTGGGGACAGGCCCTTACAATGAGCAGTTCTTC.

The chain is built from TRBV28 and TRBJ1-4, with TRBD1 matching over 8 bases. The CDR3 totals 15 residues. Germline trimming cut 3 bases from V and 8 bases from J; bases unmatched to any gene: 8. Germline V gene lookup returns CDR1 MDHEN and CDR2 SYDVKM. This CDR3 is CASSFSTGEGEKLFF. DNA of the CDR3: TGTGCCAGCAGTTTTTCGACAGGGGAGGGGGAAAAACTGTTTTTT.

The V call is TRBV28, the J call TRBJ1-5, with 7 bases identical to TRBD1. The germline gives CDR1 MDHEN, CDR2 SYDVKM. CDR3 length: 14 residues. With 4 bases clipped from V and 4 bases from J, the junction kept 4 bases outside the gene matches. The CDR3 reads CASSSRQGNQPQHF. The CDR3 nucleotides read TGTGCCAGCAGTTCCCGACAGGGAAATCAGCCCCAGCATTTT.

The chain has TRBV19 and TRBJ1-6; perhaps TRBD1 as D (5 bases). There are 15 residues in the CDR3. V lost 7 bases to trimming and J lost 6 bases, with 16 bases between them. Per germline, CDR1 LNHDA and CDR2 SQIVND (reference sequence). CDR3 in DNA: TGTGCCAGTACGTCAGGCGGGACGGTTAATTCACCCCTCCACTTT. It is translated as CASTSGGTVNSPLHF.

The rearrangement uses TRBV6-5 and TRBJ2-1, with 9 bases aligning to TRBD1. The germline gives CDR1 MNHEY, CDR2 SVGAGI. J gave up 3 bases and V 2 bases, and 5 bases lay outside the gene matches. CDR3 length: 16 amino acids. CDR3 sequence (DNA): TGTGCCAGCAGTTACCTCGGGACAGGGCACTACAATGAGCAGTTCTTC. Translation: CASSYLGTGHYNEQFF.

The CDR3 nucleotides read TGCGCCAGCAGCCAAGATTTGCTAGCGGGGGGAGCCTACGAGCAGTACTTC. Translating gives CASSQDLLAGGAYEQYF. The rearrangement links TRBV4-3 to TRBJ2-7, with 11 bases fitting TRBD2. J gave up 2 bases and V 0 bases, and 6 bases lay outside the gene matches. Germline CDR1 reads LGHNA; CDR2 reads YSLEER. There are 17 residues in the CDR3.

DNA of the CDR3: TGTGCCAGCAGCCCCGCGAGACTAGTGAGCTCCTACAATGAGCAGTTCTTC. Translation: CASSPARLVSSYNEQFF. The chain has TRBV7-8 and TRBJ2-1; D is perhaps TRBD2 (6 bases). The V gene lost 5 bases and the J gene lost 0 bases, with 17 bases spanning the gap. Germline loops: CDR1 SGHVS, CDR2 FQNEAQ. The CDR3 length is 17 residues.

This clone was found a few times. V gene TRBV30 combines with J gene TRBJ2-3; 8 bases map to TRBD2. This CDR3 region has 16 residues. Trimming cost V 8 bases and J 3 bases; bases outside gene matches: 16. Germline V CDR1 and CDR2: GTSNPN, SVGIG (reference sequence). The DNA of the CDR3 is TGTGCCGGAACAGCTGGGACTAGGGCTTCAACAGATACGCAGTATTTT. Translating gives CAGTAGTRASTDTQYF.

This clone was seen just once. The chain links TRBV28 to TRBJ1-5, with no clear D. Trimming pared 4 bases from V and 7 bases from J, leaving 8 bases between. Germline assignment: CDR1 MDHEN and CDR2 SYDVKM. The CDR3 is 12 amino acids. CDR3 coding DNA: TGTGCCAGCAGTTCCCTCAGGCAGCCCCAGCATTTT. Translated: CASSSLRQPQHF.

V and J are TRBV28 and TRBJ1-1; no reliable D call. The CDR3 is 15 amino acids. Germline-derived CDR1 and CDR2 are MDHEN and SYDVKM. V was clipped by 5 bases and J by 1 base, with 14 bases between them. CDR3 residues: CASSRSWRSNTEAFF. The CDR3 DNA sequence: TGTGCCAGCAGTCGCAGCTGGAGGTCGAACACTGAAGCTTTCTTT.

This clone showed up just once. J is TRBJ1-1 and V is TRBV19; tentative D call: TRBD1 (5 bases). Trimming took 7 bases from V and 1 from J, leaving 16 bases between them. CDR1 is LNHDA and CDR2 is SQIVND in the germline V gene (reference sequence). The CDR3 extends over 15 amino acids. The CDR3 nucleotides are TGTGCCAGTAAAACCCTAGACAGCCCGAACACTGAAGCTTTCTTT. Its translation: CASKTLDSPNTEAFF.

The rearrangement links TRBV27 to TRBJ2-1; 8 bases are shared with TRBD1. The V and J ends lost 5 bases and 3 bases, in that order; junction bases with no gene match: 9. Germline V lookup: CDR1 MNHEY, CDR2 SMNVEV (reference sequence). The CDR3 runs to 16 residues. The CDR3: CASSGPGQAHYNEQFF. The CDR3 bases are TGTGCCAGCAGTGGCCCGGGACAGGCCCACTACAATGAGCAGTTCTTC.